This TCR beta chain was sequenced during a study of blood T cell repertoires in COVID-19. In germline, CDR1 is SGDLS, CDR2 YYNGEE. V dropped 4 bases and J dropped 0 bases, with 13 bases sitting between them. The CDR3 contains 15 residues. Profiled with immunoSEQ multiplex PCR; TCRdb holds only in-frame clones, not every one. The sample has around 300,000 clones, 80% to 90% seen once. The chain employs TRBV9 and TRBJ1-2; no firm D call. The TCR originated in a woman between 18 and 29 years old who had recovered from COVID-19. Sequencing input: PBMCs or T cells enriched from blood (not recorded which). The CDR3, as DNA: TGTGCCAGCAGCCCCCGCGGCAGTACTAACTATGGCTACACCTTC. Translation gives CASSPRGSTNYGYTF.